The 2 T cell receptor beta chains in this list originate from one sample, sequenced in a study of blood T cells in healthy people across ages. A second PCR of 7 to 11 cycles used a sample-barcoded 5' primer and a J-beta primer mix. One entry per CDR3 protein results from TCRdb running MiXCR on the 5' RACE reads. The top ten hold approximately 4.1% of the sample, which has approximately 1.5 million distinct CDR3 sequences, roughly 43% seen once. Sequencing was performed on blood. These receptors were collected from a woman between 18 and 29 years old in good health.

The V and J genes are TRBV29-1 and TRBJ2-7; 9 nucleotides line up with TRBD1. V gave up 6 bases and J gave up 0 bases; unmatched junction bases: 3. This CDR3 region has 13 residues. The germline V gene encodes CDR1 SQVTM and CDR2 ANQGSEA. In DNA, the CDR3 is TGCAGCGTCATGACAGGGGGCTCCTACGAGCAGTACTTC. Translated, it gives CSVMTGGSYEQYF.

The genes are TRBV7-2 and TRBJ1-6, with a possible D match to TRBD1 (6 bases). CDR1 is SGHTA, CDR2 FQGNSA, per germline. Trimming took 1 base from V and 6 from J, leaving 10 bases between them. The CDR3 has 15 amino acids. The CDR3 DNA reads TGTGCCAGCAGCTTAGTACAGGGTAGTAATTCACCCCTCCACTTT. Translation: CASSLVQGSNSPLHF.